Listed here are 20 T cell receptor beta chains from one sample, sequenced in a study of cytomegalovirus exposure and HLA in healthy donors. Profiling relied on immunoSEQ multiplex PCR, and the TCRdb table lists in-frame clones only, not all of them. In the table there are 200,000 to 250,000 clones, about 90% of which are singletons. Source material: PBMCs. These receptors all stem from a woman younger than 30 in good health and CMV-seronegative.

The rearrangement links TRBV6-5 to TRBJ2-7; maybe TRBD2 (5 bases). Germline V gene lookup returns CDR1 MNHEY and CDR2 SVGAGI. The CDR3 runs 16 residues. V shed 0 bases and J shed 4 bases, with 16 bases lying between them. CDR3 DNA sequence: TGTGCCAGCAGTTACTCAGGAACTAGAAGAACTTACGAGCAGTACTTC. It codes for CASSYSGTRRTYEQYF.

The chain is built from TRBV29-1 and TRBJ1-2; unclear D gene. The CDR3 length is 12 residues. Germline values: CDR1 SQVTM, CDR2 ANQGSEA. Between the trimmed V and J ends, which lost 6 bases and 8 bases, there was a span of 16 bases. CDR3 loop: CSVGSTAEGYTF. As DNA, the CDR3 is TGCAGCGTGGGGAGCACGGCGGAAGGCTACACCTTC.

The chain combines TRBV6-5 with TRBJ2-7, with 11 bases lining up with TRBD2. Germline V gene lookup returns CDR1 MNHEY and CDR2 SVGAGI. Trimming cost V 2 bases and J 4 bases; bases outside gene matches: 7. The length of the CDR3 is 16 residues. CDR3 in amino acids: CASSYGTSGATYEQYF. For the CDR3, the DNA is TGTGCCAGCAGTTACGGGACTAGCGGAGCTACGTACGAGCAGTACTTC.

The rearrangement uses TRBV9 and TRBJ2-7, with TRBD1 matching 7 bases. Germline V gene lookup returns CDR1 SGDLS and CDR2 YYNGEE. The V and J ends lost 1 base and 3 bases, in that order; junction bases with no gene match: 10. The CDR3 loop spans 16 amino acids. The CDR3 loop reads CASSVFEKTGNYEQYF. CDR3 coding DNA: TGTGCCAGCAGCGTATTTGAAAAGACAGGGAACTACGAGCAGTACTTC.

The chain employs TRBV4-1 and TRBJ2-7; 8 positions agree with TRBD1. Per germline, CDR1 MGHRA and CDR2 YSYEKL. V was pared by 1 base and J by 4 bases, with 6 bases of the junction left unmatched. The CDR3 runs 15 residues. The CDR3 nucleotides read TGCGCCAGCAGCCAAGTTAAAACAGGGGGGTACGAGCAGTACTTC. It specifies CASSQVKTGGYEQYF.

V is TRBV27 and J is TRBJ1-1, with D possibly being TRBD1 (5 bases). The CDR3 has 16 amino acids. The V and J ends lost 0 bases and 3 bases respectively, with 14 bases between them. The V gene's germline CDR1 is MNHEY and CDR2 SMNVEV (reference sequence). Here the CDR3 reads CASSLSNYRTHTEAFF. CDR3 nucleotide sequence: TGTGCCAGCAGTTTATCCAATTACAGGACCCACACTGAAGCTTTCTTT.

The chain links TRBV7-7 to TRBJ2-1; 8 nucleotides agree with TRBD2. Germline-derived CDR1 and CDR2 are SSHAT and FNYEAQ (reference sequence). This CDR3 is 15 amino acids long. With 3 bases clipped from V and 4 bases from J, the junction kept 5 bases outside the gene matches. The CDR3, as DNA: TGTGCCAGCAGCTTGTCAGCGGGAGTGTACAATGAGCAGTTCTTC. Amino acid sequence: CASSLSAGVYNEQFF.

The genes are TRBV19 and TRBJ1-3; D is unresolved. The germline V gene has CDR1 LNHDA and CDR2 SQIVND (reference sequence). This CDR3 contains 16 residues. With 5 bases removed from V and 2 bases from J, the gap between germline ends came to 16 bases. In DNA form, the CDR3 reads TGTGCCAGTAGTTCGTATCACGGGGATACTGGAAACACCATATATTTT. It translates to CASSSYHGDTGNTIYF.

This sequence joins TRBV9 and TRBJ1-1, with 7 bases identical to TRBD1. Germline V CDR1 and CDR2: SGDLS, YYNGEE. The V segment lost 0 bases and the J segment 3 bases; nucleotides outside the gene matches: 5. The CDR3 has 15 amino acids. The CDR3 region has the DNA TGTGCCAGCAGCGTAGAGGGGACAGAGGACACTGAAGCTTTCTTT. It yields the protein CASSVEGTEDTEAFF. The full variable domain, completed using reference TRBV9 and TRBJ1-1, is DSGVTQTPKHLITATGQRVTLRCSPRSGDLSVYWYQQSLDQGLQFLIQYYNGEERAKGNILERFSAQQFPDLHSELNLSSLELGDSALYFCASSVEGTEDTEAFFGQGTRLTVV.

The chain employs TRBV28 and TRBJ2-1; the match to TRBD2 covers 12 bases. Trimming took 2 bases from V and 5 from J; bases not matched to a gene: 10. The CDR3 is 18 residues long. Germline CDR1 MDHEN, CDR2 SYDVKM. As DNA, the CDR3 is TGTGCCAGCAGTTTAGGGGGGCGGTGGACTAGCGGGGACAATGAGCAGTTCTTC. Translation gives CASSLGGRWTSGDNEQFF.

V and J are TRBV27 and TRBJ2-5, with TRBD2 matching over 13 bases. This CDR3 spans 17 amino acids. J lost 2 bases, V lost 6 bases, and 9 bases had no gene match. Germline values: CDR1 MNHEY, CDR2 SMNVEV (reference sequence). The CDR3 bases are TGTGCCAGCAGCGGAATAAGGACTAGCGGGAGTCAAGAGACCCAGTACTTC. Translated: CASSGIRTSGSQETQYF.

This chain's CDR3 is CASSFGGGSHYEQYF. For the CDR3, the DNA is TGTGCCAGCAGCTTCGGGGGGGGTTCCCACTACGAGCAGTACTTC. The chain has TRBV11-2 and TRBJ2-7; 8 bases line up with TRBD2. The CDR3 totals 15 residues. V lost 3 bases, J lost 3 bases, and 7 bases stayed unmatched. In germline, CDR1 is SGHAT, CDR2 FQNNGV.

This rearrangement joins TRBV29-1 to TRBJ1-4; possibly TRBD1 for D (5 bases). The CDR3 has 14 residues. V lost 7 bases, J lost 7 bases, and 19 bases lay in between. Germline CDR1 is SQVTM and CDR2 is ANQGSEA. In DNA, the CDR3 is TGCAGCGCCAAAACAGGCACGGGTCGTGAAAAACTGTTTTTT. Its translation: CSAKTGTGREKLFF. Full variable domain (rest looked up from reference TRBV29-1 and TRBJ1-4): SAVISQKPSRDICQRGTSLTIQCQVDSQVTMMFWYRQQPGQSLTLIATANQGSEATYESGFVIDKFPISRPNLTFSTLTVSNMSPEDSSIYLCSAKTGTGREKLFFGSGTQLSVL.

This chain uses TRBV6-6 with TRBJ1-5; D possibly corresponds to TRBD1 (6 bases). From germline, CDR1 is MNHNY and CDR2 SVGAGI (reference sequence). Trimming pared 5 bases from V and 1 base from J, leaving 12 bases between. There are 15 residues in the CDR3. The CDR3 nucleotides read TGTGCCAGCAGTGGGGAGGGGGGAAGCAATCAGCCCCAGCATTTT. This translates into CASSGEGGSNQPQHF.

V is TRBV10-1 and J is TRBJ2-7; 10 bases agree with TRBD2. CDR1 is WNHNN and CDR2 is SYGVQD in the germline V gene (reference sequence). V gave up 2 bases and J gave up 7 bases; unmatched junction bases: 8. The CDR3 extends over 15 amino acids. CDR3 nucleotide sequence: TGCGCCAGCAGTGAGAATCTAGCGGGAGCGGGGGAGCAGTACTTC. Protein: CASSENLAGAGEQYF.

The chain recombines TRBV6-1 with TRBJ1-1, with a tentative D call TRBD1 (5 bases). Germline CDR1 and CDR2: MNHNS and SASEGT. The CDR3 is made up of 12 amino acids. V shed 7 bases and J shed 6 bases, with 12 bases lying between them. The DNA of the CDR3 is TGTGCCAGCATCCCCGGACACCCTGAAGCTTTCTTT. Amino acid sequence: CASIPGHPEAFF.

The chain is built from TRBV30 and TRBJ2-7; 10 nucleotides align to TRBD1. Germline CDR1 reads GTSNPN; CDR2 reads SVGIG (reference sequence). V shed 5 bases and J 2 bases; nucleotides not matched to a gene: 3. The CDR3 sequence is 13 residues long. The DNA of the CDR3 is TGTGCCTGGGGGGACAGGGGTACCTACGAGCAGTACTTC. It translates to CAWGDRGTYEQYF.

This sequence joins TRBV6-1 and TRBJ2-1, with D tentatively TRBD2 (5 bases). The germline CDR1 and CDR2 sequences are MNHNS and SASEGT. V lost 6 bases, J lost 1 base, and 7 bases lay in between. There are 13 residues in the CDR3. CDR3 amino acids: CASRLVSYNEQFF. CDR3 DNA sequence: TGTGCCAGCAGACTAGTGTCCTACAATGAGCAGTTCTTC.

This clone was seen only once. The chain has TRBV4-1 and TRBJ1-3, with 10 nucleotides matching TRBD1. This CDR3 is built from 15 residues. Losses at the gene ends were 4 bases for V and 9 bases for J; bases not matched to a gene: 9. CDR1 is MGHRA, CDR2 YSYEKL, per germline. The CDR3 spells CASSPGTGDVTTIYF. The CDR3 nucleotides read TGCGCCAGCAGCCCAGGGACAGGGGACGTGACCACCATATATTTT.

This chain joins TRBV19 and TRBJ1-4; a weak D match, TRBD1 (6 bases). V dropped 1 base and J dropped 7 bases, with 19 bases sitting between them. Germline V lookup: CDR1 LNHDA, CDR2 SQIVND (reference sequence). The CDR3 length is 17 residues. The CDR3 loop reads CASSIGGPQAGGEKLFF. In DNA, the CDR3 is TGTGCCAGTAGTATAGGGGGGCCCCAGGCTGGGGGTGAAAAACTGTTTTTT.